These 9 T cell receptor beta chains originate from one sample sequenced in a study of memory CD4+ T cells and cytomegalovirus serostatus. Single viable CD3+CD4+CD8-CD45RO+ cells were sorted as the memory CD4+ T cells. Assay used: immunoSEQ multiplex PCR; TCRdb lists only in-frame clones, some missing. Among just over 25,000 clones listed, less than 80% were seen once. Sequenced: memory CD4+ T cells from blood. Receptors were obtained from an adult in good health and CMV-seronegative.

This chain uses TRBV27 with TRBJ1-2; 8 nucleotides line up with TRBD1. V lost 6 bases, J lost 4 bases, and 4 bases stayed unmatched. Germline V gives CDR1 MNHEY, CDR2 SMNVEV (reference sequence). The length of the CDR3 is 13 residues. CDR3 nucleotides: TGTGCCAGCAGGGACAGGGCTGGCTATGGCTACACCTTC. Amino acids: CASRDRAGYGYTF.

V is TRBV7-2 and J is TRBJ2-7; TRBD2 matches at 11 bases. V dropped 3 bases and J dropped 2; count of bases not matched to a gene: 0. CDR1 is SGHTA, CDR2 FQGNSA, per germline. The CDR3 consists of 14 residues. CDR3 DNA: TGTGCCAGCAGCTTTAGCGGGGGGGCCTACGAGCAGTACTTC. Amino acids: CASSFSGGAYEQYF.

There are a few counts of this clone. The rearrangement joins TRBV6-1 to TRBJ2-1; D perhaps matches TRBD1 (5 bases). Germline-derived CDR1 and CDR2 are MNHNS and SASEGT. CDR3 length: 14 amino acids. Trimming pared 8 bases from V and 2 bases from J, leaving 13 bases between. The DNA for the CDR3 is TGTGCCAGCCGCAGGGATTTCCCCTACAATGAGCAGTTCTTC. Translating gives CASRRDFPYNEQFF.

V usage is TRBV18 and J usage is TRBJ2-5; no definite D call. Between the trimmed V and J ends, which lost 3 bases and 1 base, there was a span of 3 bases. CDR1 is KGHSH, CDR2 LQKENI, per germline. The CDR3 is made up of 12 amino acids. CDR3 amino acids: CASSPSQETQYF. The CDR3 DNA sequence: TGTGCCAGCTCACCCTCCCAAGAGACCCAGTACTTC.

This chain joins TRBV6-6 and TRBJ2-3; 13 bases are a match to TRBD2. The CDR3 covers 15 residues. Germline V gene data show CDR1 as MNHNY and CDR2 as SVGAGI (reference sequence). J gave up 9 bases and V 5 bases, and 8 bases lay outside the gene matches. The CDR3 sequence is CASSAGTSGKLTQYF. The CDR3 coding sequence is TGTGCCAGCAGTGCCGGGACTAGCGGGAAATTAACGCAGTATTTT.

This clone was detected only once. The chain employs TRBV29-1 and TRBJ2-3; no clear D. In germline, CDR1 is SQVTM, CDR2 ANQGSEA. V was pared by 0 bases and J by 6 bases, with 7 bases between. The length of the CDR3 is 12 residues. In DNA, the CDR3 is TGCAGCGTTGAAGATCCAGGCGATACGCAGTATTTT. It translates to CSVEDPGDTQYF.

The gene calls are TRBV19 and TRBJ2-5; D is undetermined. In germline, CDR1 is LNHDA, CDR2 SQIVND (reference sequence). The CDR3 totals 13 residues. V lost 11 bases, J lost 2 bases, and 15 bases lay in between. The CDR3 DNA reads as TGTGCCTCGCAATTAGGGCCACAAGAGACCCAGTACTTC. It codes for CASQLGPQETQYF.

This clone was recorded a few times. The CDR3 here is CASSYSPGNTEAFF. The DNA of the CDR3 is TGTGCCAGCAGTTACAGTCCCGGGAACACTGAAGCTTTCTTT. V gene TRBV6-5 combines with J gene TRBJ1-1; no reliable D call. This CDR3 is built from 14 residues. Trimming pared 2 bases from V and 1 base from J, leaving 8 bases between. Germline-derived CDR1 and CDR2 are MNHEY and SVGAGI.

This chain uses TRBV28 with TRBJ1-3; TRBD1 aligns across 8 bases. The V gene's germline CDR1 is MDHEN and CDR2 SYDVKM. This CDR3 comprises 16 residues. V was pared by 3 bases and J by 10 bases, with 14 bases of the junction left unmatched. The chain's CDR3 is CASSFGARGQGRTIYF. CDR3 in DNA: TGTGCCAGCAGTTTTGGGGCCCGCGGACAGGGTAGAACCATATATTTT.